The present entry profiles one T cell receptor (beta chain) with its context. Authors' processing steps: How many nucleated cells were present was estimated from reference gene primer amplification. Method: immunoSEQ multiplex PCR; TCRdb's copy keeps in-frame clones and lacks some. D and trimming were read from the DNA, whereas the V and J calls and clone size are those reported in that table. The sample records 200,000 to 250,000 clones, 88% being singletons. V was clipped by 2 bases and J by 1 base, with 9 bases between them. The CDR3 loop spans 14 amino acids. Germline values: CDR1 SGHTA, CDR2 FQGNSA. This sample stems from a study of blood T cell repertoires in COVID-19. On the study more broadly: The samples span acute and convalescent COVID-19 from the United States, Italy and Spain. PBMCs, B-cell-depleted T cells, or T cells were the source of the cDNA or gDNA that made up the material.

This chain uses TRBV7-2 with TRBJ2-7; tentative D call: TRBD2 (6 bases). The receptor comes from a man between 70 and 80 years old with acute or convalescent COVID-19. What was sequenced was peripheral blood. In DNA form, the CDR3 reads TGTGCCAGCAGCTTATGGGGAGGTTCCTACGAGCAGTACTTC. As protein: CASSLWGGSYEQYF.